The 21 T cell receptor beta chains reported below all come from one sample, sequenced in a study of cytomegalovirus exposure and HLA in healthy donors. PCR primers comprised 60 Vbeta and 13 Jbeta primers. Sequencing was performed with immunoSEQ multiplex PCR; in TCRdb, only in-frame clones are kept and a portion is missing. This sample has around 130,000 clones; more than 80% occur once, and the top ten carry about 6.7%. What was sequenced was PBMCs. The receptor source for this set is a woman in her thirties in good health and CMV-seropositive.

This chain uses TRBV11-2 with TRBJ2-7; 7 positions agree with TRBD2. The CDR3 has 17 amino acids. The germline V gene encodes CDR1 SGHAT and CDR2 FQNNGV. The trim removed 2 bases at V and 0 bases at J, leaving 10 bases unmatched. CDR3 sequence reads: CASSLSRGSGFSYEQYF. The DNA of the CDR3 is TGTGCCAGCAGCTTAAGTCGGGGTAGCGGGTTCTCCTACGAGCAGTACTTC.

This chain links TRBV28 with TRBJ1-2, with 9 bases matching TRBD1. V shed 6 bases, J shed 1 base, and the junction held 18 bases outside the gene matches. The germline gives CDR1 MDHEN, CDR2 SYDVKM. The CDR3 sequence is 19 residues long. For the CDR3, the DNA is TGTGCCAGCAGCCCTTCGACAGGGGGAGTAGGAGAAGATAACTATGGCTACACCTTC. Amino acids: CASSPSTGGVGEDNYGYTF.

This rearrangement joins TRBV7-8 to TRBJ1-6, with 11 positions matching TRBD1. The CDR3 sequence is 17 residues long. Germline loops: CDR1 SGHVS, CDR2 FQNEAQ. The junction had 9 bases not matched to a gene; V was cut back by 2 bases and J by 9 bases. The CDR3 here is CASSLLARGQGASPLHF. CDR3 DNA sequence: TGTGCCAGCAGCTTACTGGCCCGCGGACAGGGGGCTTCACCCCTCCACTTT.

The CDR3 bases are TGCGCCAGCAGCCAAGACGGGCAGGGGAACTATGGCTACACCTTC. This encodes CASSQDGQGNYGYTF. The chain combines TRBV4-1 with TRBJ1-2, with D tentatively TRBD1 (6 bases). The CDR3 is 15 amino acids. V lost 0 bases to trimming and J lost 2 bases, with 10 bases between them. Germline-derived CDR1 and CDR2 are MGHRA and YSYEKL.

DNA for the CDR3: TGTGCCAGCAGTTTAGTAGCGGGAGCCCACAATGAGCAGTTCTTC. Its translation: CASSLVAGAHNEQFF. The chain recombines TRBV28 with TRBJ2-1; the match to TRBD2 covers 9 bases. The CDR3 extends over 15 amino acids. Germline V gene data show CDR1 as MDHEN and CDR2 as SYDVKM. J was trimmed by 5 bases and V by 2 bases; bases with no gene match: 4.

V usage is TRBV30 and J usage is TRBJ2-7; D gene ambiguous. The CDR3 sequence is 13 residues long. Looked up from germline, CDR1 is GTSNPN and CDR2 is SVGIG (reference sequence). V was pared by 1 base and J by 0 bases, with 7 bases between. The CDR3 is CAWSGTASYEQYF. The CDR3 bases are TGTGCCTGGAGTGGTACAGCCTCCTACGAGCAGTACTTC.

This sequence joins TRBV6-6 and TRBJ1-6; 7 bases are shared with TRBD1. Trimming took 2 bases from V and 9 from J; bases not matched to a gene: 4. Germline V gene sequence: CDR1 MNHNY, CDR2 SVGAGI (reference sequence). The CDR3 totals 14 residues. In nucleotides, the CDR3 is TGTGCCAGCAGTTACGTGGGGGACAGTTCACCCCTCCACTTT. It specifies CASSYVGDSSPLHF.

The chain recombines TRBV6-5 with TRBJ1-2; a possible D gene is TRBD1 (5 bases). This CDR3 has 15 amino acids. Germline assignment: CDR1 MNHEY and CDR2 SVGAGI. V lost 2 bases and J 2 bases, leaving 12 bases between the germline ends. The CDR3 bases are TGTGCCAGCAGTTACAGGAAGGGGTCCAACTATGGCTACACCTTC. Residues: CASSYRKGSNYGYTF.

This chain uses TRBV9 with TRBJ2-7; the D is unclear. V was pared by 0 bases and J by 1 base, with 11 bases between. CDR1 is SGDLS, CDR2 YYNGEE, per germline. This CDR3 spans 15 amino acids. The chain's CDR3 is CASSVAPAPSYEQYF. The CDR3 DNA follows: TGTGCCAGCAGCGTAGCCCCAGCGCCGTCCTACGAGCAGTACTTC.

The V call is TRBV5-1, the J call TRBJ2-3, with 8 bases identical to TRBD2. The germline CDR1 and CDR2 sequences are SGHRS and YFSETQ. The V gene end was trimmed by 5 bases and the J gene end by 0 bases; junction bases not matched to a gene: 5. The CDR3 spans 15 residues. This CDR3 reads CASRKAGASTDTQYF. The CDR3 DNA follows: TGCGCCAGCAGGAAAGCGGGGGCTAGCACAGATACGCAGTATTTT.

The DNA for the CDR3 is TGCGCCAGCAGTAACGCACTAAGGGCGGGTACAAACACCGGGGAGCTGTTTTTT. Its protein is CASSNALRAGTNTGELFF. The chain employs TRBV10-2 and TRBJ2-2; maybe TRBD2 (5 bases). Per germline, CDR1 WSHSY and CDR2 SAAADI. The CDR3 has 18 residues. V was cut by 5 bases and J by 2 bases, with 21 bases left in between.

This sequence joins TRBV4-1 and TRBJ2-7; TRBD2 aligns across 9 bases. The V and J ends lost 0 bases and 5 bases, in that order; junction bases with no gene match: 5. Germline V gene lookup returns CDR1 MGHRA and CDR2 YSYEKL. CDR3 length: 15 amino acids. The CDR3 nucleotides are TGCGCCAGCAGCCAAGAGGCCGAGCGGGGGGACGAGCAGTACTTC. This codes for CASSQEAERGDEQYF.

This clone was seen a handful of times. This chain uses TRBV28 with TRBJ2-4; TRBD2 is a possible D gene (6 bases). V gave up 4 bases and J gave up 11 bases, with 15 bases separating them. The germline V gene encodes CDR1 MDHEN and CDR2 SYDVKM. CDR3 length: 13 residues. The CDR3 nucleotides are TGTGCCAGCAGTTCGGGACTTGCCTCATTTCAGTACTTC. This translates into CASSSGLASFQYF.

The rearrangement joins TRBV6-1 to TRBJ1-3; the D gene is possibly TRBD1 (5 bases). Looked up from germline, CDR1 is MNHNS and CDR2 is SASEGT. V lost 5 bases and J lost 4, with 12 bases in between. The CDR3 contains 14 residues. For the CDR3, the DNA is TGTGCCAGCAGTTCGAGGGGAGGAGGAAACACCATATATTTT. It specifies CASSSRGGGNTIYF.

CDR3 DNA sequence: TGTGCCAGCAGCCTCTCGGGGGGATCCAATCAGCCCCAGCATTTT. Translated: CASSLSGGSNQPQHF. The gene calls are TRBV28 and TRBJ1-5; a weak D match, TRBD1 (5 bases). V was shortened by 6 bases and J by 3 bases, with 15 bases between the two germline ends. Germline V lookup: CDR1 MDHEN, CDR2 SYDVKM. The CDR3 has 15 amino acids.

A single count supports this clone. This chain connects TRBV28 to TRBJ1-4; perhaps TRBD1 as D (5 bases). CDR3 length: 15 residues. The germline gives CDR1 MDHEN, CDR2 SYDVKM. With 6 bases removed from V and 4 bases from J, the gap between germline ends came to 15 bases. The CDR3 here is CASRALGTYNEKLFF. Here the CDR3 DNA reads TGTGCCAGCAGGGCCCTCGGGACTTATAATGAAAAACTGTTTTTT.

CDR3 in amino acids: CASSGQGMGNEQFF. The CDR3 DNA sequence: TGTGCCAGCAGTGGACAGGGGATGGGCAATGAGCAGTTCTTC. The gene calls are TRBV2 and TRBJ2-1; 8 bases fit TRBD1. Trimming removed 4 bases from V and 6 bases from J; junction bases left unmatched: 5. Per the germline V gene, CDR1 is SNHLY and CDR2 is FYNNEI. The CDR3 consists of 14 residues.

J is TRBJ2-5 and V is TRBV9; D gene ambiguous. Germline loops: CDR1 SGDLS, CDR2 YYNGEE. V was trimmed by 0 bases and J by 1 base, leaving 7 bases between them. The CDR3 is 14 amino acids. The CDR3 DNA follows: TGTGCCAGCAGCGTAGGAGGCAGCCAAGAGACCCAGTACTTC. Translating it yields CASSVGGSQETQYF.

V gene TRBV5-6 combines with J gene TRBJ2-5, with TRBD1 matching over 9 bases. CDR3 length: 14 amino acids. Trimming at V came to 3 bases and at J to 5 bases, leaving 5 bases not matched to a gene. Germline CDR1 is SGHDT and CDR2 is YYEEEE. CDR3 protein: CASSSGQGVETQYF. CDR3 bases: TGTGCCAGCAGCTCGGGACAGGGTGTGGAGACCCAGTACTTC.

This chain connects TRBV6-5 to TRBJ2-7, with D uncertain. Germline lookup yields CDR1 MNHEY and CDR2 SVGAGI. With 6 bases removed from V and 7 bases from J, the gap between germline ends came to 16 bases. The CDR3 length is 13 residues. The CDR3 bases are TGTGCCAGCAGCCCTCTGATTCGGTGGGAGCAGTACTTC. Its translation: CASSPLIRWEQYF.

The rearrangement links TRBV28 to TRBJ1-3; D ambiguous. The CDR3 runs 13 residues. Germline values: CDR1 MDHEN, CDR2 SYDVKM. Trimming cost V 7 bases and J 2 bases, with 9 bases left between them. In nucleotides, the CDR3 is TGTGCCAGCACCCCTTTAGCTGGAAACACCATATATTTT. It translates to CASTPLAGNTIYF.